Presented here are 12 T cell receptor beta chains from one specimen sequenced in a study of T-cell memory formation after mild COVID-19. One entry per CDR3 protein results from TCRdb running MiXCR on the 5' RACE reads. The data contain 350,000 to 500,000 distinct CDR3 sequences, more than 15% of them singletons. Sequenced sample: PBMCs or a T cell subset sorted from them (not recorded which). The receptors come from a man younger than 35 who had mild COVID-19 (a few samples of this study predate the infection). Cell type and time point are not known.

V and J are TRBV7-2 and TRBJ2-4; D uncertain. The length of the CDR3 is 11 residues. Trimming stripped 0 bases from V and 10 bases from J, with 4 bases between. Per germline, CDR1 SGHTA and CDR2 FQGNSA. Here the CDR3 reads CASSLAGIQYF. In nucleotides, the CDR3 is TGTGCCAGCAGCTTAGCGGGGATTCAGTACTTC.

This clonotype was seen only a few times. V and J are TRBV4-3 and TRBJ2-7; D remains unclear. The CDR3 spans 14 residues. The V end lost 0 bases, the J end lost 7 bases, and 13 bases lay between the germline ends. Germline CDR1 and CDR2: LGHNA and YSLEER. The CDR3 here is CASSQEREVGEQYF. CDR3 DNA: TGCGCCAGCAGCCAAGAACGCGAGGTAGGGGAGCAGTACTTC.

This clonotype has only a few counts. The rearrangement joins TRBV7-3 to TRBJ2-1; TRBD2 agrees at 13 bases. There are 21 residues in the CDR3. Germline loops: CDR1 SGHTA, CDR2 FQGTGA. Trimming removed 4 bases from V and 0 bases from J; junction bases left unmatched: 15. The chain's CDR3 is CASSSQGQRTSGGSSYNEQFF. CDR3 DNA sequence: TGTGCCAGCAGCTCCCAGGGACAGCGGACTAGCGGGGGTTCCTCCTACAATGAGCAGTTCTTC. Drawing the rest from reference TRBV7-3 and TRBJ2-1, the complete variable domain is GAGVSQTPSNKVTEKGKYVELRCDPISGHTALYWYRQSLGQGPEFLIYFQGTGAADDSGLPNDRFFAVRPEGSVSTLKIQRTERGDSAVYLCASSSQGQRTSGGSSYNEQFFGPGTRLTVL.

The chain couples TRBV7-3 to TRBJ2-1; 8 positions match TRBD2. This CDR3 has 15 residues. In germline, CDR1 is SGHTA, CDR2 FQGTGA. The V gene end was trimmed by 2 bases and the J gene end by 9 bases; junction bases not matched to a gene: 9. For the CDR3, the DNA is TGTGCCAGCAGCTTACTGGCCGGGGGGGCCGGTGAGCAGTTCTTC. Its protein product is CASSLLAGGAGEQFF.

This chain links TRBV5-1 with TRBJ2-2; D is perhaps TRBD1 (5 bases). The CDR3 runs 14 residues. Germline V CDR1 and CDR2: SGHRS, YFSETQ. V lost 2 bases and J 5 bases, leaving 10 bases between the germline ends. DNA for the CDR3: TGCGCCAGCAGCTTCCAGGGATGGACCGGGGAGCTGTTTTTT. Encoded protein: CASSFQGWTGELFF.

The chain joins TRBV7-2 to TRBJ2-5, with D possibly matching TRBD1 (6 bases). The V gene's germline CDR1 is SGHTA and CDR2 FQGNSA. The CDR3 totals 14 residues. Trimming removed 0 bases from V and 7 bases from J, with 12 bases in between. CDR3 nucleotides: TGTGCCAGCAGCTTAGCGGGGGCATTCGGGACCCAGTACTTC. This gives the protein CASSLAGAFGTQYF.

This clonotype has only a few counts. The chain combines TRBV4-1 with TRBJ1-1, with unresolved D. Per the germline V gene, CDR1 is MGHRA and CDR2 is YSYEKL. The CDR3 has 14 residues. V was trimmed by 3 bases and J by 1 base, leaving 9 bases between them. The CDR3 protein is CASSQRGWNTEAFF. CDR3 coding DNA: TGCGCCAGCAGCCAGCGGGGTTGGAACACTGAAGCTTTCTTT.

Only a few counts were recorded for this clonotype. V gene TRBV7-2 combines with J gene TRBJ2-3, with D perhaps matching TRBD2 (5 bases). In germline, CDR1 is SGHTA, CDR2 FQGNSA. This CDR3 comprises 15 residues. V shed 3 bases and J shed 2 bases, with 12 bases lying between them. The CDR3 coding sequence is TGTGCCAGCAGCTTGAGAGGGCTCCCCACAGATACGCAGTATTTT. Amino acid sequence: CASSLRGLPTDTQYF.

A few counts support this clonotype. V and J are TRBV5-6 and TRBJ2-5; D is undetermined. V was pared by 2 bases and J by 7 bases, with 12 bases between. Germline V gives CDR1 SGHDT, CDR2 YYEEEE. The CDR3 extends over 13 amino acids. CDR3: CASSFGAKGTQYF. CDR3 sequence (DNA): TGTGCCAGCAGCTTCGGCGCCAAAGGGACCCAGTACTTC.

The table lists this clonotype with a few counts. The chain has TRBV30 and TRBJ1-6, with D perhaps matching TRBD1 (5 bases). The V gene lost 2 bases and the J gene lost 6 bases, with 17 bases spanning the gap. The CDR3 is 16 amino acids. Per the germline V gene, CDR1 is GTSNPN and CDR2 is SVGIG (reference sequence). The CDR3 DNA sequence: TGTGCCTGGAGTACCCTTGGGGGTTTTGGTAATTCACCCCTCCACTTT. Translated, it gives CAWSTLGGFGNSPLHF. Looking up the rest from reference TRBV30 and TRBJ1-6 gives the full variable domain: SQTIHQWPATLVQPVGSPLSLECTVEGTSNPNLYWYRQAAGRGLQLLFYSVGIGQISSEVPQNLSASRPQDRQFILSSKKLLLSDSGFYLCAWSTLGGFGNSPLHFGNGTRLTVT.

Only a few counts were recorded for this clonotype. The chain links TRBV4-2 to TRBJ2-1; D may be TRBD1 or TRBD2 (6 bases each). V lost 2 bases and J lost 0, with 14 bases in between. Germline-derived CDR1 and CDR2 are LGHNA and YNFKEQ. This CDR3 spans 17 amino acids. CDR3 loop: CASSQRGPRNSYNEQFF. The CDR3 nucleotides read TGTGCCAGCAGCCAACGGGGGCCTCGGAACTCCTACAATGAGCAGTTCTTC.

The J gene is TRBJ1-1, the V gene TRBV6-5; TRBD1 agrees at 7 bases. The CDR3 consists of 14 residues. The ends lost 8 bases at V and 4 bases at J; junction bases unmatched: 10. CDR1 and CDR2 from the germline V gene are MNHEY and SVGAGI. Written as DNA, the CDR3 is TGTGCCAGCCGAAGGGACAGTTGGGGCACTGAAGCTTTCTTT. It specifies CASRRDSWGTEAFF.